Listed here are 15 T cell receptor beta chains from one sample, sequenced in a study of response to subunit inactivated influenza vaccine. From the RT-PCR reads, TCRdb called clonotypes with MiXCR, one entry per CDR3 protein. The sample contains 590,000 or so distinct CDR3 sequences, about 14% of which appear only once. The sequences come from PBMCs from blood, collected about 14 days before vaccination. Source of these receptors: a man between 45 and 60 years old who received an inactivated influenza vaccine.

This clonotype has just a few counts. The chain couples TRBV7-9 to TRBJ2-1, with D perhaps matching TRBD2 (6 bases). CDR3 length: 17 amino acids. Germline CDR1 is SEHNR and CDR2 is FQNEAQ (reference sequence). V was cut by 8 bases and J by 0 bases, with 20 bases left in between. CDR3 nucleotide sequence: TGTGCCAGCGGTCCCGCGCGGGGTATTAGCTCCTACAATGAGCAGTTCTTC. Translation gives CASGPARGISSYNEQFF.

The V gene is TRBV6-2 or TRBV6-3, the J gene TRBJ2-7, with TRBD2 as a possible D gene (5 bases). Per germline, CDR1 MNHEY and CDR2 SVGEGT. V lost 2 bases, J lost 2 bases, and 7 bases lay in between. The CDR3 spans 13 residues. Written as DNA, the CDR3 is TGTGCCAGCAGTTACGTCGGGGCCTACGAGCAGTACTTC. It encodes CASSYVGAYEQYF.

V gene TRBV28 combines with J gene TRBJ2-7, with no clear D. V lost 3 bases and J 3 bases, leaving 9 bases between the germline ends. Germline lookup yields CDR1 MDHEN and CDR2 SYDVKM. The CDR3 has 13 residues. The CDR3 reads CASSFGHFYEQYF. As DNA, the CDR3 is TGTGCCAGCAGTTTCGGTCATTTCTACGAGCAGTACTTC.

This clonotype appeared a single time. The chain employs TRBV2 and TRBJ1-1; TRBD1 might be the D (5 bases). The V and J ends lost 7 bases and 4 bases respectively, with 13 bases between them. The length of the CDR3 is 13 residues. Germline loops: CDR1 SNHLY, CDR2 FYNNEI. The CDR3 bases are TGTGCCAGCACCCAAGGGAGGGGCACTGAAGCTTTCTTT. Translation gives CASTQGRGTEAFF.

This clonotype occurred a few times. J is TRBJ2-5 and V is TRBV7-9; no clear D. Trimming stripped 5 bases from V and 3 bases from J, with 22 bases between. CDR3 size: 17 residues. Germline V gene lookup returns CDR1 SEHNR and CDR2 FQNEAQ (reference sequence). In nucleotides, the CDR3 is TGTGCCAGCAGCCTAGGTGGTGTTGGTCCTACAGAAGAGACCCAGTACTTC. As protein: CASSLGGVGPTEETQYF.

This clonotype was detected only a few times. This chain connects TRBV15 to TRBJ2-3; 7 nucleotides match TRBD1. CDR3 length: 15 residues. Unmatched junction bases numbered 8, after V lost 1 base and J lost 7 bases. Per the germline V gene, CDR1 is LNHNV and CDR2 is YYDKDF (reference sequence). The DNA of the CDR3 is TGTGCCACCAGCAGAGTGACAGGGATATTGCATACGCAGTATTTT. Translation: CATSRVTGILHTQYF.

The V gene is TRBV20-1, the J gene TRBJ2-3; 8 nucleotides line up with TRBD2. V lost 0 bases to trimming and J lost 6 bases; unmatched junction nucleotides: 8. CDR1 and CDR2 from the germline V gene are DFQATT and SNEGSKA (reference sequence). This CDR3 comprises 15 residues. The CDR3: CSARDIGLARDTQYF. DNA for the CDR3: TGCAGTGCTAGAGATATCGGACTAGCCCGGGATACGCAGTATTTT.

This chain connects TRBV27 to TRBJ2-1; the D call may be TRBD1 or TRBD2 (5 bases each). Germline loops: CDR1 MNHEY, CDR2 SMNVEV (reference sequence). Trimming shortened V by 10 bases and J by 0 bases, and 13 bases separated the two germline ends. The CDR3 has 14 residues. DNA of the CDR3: TGTGCCACCGTTAAGGGGACCTCCTACAATGAGCAGTTCTTC. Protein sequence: CATVKGTSYNEQFF.

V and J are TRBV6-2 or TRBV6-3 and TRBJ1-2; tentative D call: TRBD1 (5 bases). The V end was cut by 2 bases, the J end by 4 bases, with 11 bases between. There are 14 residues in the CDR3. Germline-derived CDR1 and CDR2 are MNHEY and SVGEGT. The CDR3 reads CASSYIWGIYGYTF. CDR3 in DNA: TGTGCCAGCAGTTACATTTGGGGGATCTATGGCTACACCTTC.

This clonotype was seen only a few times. This CDR3 reads CASSLVWQGSTQYF. CDR3 bases: TGTGCCAGCAGCTTAGTTTGGCAGGGGTCGACCCAGTACTTC. V gene TRBV11-2 combines with J gene TRBJ2-5; tentative D call: TRBD1 (6 bases). V lost 1 base and J 7 bases, leaving 13 bases between the germline ends. The CDR3 sequence is 14 residues long. Germline-derived CDR1 and CDR2 are SGHAT and FQNNGV.

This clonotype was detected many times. CDR3 coding DNA: TGTGCCAGCAGTTACTCCGCGGGGTCAGGGGGTATCTATGGCTACACCTTC. It is translated as CASSYSAGSGGIYGYTF. J is TRBJ1-2 and V is TRBV6-5; TRBD1 agrees at 7 bases. The CDR3 contains 17 residues. V lost 0 bases to trimming and J lost 4 bases; unmatched junction nucleotides: 11. Looked up from germline, CDR1 is MNHEY and CDR2 is SVGAGI.

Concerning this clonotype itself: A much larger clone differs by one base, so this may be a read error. The CDR3 nucleotides read TGTACCAGCAGTCTGAGACTAGCGGGGCCTGGGGGGGAGCTGTTTTTT. This codes for CTSSLRLAGPGGELFF. This chain joins TRBV12-3 or TRBV12-4 and TRBJ2-2, with TRBD2 matching over 11 bases. This CDR3 spans 16 amino acids.

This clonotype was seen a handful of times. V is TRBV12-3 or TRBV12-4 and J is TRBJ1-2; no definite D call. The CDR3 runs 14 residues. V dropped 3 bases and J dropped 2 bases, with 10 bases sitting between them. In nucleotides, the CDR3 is TGTGCCAGCAGTTTGTGGAGCCTAAACTATGGCTACACCTTC. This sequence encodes CASSLWSLNYGYTF.

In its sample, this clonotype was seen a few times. CDR3 bases: TGCAGTGCTAGACCTTCTGGGGGGTATCAGCCCCAGCATTTT. Protein product: CSARPSGGYQPQHF. The chain carries TRBV20-1 and TRBJ1-5; perhaps TRBD1 as D (5 bases). V gave up 2 bases and J gave up 5 bases, with 13 bases separating them. Germline assignment: CDR1 DFQATT and CDR2 SNEGSKA (reference sequence). This CDR3 is 14 amino acids long.

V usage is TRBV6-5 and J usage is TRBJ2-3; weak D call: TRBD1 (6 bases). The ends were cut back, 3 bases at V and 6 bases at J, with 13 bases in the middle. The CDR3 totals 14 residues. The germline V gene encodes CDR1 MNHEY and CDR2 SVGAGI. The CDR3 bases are TGTGCCAGCAGTTATCGAGCGAGGGGGGATACGCAGTATTTT. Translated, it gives CASSYRARGDTQYF.